A selection of T cell receptor beta chains follows, all from one sample in a study of identical twins. One entry per CDR3 protein, called by TCRdb with MiXCR from the 5' RACE reads. The table records a few hundred thousand distinct CDR3 sequences, around 6.5% of them present only once. The sample was also linked to a second study, of T cells expressing NK-cell markers.

Sequenced input: CD8+ T cells sorted from blood. These receptors all come from a woman aged 18-29 years in good health. The CDR3 runs from the conserved cysteine through the conserved F or W. A D gene is named only where the DNA matches it firmly. Some rows have no size entry. The others give once, few or many, or a class for an expanded clone.

D gene: -
J gene: TRBJ2-5
clone size: many
V gene: TRBV9
CDR3 DNA: TGTGCCAGCAGCGTAGAACCAGGGGCAGCGCGGGAGACCCAGTACTTC
CDR3 protein: CASSVEPGAARETQYF

D gene: TRBD2
J gene: TRBJ2-5
clone size: -
V gene: TRBV13
CDR3 DNA: TGTGCCAGCAGATTAAGAGCGGGGGGGAAAGAGACCCAGTACTTC
CDR3 protein: CASRLRAGGKETQYF

D gene: -
J gene: TRBJ1-1
clone size: many
V gene: TRBV7-2
CDR3 DNA: TGTGCCAGCAGCATACCCGGGACAGAAGCTTTCTTT
CDR3 protein: CASSIPGTEAFF

D gene: TRBD1
J gene: TRBJ2-3
clone size: many
V gene: TRBV6-5
CDR3 DNA: TGTGCCAGCAGTTCGCTGACAGGGATTGGTACGCAGTATTTT
CDR3 protein: CASSSLTGIGTQYF

D gene: TRBD1
J gene: TRBJ2-7
clone size: few
V gene: TRBV6-1
CDR3 DNA: TGTGCCAGCACCTACGGACCGGGACAGGGGGCAGGAGAGCAGTACTTC
CDR3 protein: CASTYGPGQGAGEQYF

D gene: TRBD1
J gene: TRBJ1-1
clone size: -
V gene: TRBV7-9
CDR3 DNA: TGTGCCAGCAGCCCGACAGGGGGCGAGGGAGCTTTCTTT
CDR3 protein: CASSPTGGEGAFF

D gene: TRBD2
J gene: TRBJ2-7
clone size: many
V gene: TRBV20-1
CDR3 DNA: TGCAGTCTGGGGGGGGGACGCCGAGCCTACGAGCAGTACTTC
CDR3 protein: CSLGGGRRAYEQYF

D gene: TRBD1
J gene: TRBJ2-5
clone size: few
V gene: TRBV7-9
CDR3 DNA: TGTGCCAGCAGCCTCACCAGGGGGCACGAAGAGACCCAGTACTTC
CDR3 protein: CASSLTRGHEETQYF

D gene: -
J gene: TRBJ2-7
clone size: -
V gene: TRBV28
CDR3 DNA: TGTGCCAGCAGGGGCCTTAGCTCCTACGAGCAGTACTTC
CDR3 protein: CASRGLSSYEQYF

D gene: TRBD2
J gene: TRBJ2-7
clone size: few
V gene: TRBV11-2
CDR3 DNA: TGTGCCAGCAGCTTAGCGCTAGCGGGAGCCTACGAGCAGTACTTC
CDR3 protein: CASSLALAGAYEQYF

D gene: -
J gene: TRBJ1-5
clone size: -
V gene: TRBV6-1
CDR3 DNA: TGTGCCAGCAGCCCACGTGCGGGAGAGGCGCCCCAGCATTTT
CDR3 protein: CASSPRAGEAPQHF

D gene: -
J gene: TRBJ2-7
clone size: many
V gene: TRBV4-3
CDR3 DNA: TGCGCCAGCAGCCAAGAAGGGACTGCCGCCTACGAGCAGTACTTC
CDR3 protein: CASSQEGTAAYEQYF

D gene: -
J gene: TRBJ1-5
clone size: many
V gene: TRBV6-2/TRBV6-3
CDR3 DNA: TGTGCCAGCAGCGTTAATGCAGAGGGGAACTGGCCCCAGCATTTT
CDR3 protein: CASSVNAEGNWPQHF

D gene: -
J gene: TRBJ2-2
clone size: many
V gene: TRBV20-1
CDR3 DNA: TGCAGTGCCCTAGACACGACCACCGGGGAGCTGTTTTTT
CDR3 protein: CSALDTTTGELFF

D gene: TRBD1
J gene: TRBJ1-1
clone size: few
V gene: TRBV5-6
CDR3 DNA: TGTGCCAGCAGCGGTTGGCGGGGACAGGGGAACACTGAAGCTTTCTTT
CDR3 protein: CASSGWRGQGNTEAFF

D gene: TRBD2
J gene: TRBJ2-1
clone size: many
V gene: TRBV29-1
CDR3 DNA: TGCAGCGCACTGACTAGCGGTATTTACAATGAGCAGTTCTTC
CDR3 protein: CSALTSGIYNEQFF

D gene: -
J gene: TRBJ2-1
clone size: many
V gene: TRBV2
CDR3 DNA: TGTGCCAGCCGCTCCTACAATGAGCAGTTCTTC
CDR3 protein: CASRSYNEQFF

D gene: -
J gene: TRBJ2-7
clone size: -
V gene: TRBV27
CDR3 DNA: TGTGCCAGCAGTTTAGGTCTTCCTCGAGCGGAGCAGTACTTC
CDR3 protein: CASSLGLPRAEQYF

D gene: -
J gene: TRBJ2-5
clone size: many
V gene: TRBV7-9
CDR3 DNA: TGTGCCAGCAGCCGCCCCCGGGGCCATTTCCAAGAGACCCAGTACTTC
CDR3 protein: CASSRPRGHFQETQYF

D gene: TRBD2
J gene: TRBJ2-3
clone size: many
V gene: TRBV20-1
CDR3 DNA: TGCAGTGCGACCATAGCGGGAATGCTCACAGATACGCAGTATTTT
CDR3 protein: CSATIAGMLTDTQYF

D gene: TRBD1
J gene: TRBJ1-1
clone size: many
V gene: TRBV7-9
CDR3 DNA: TGTGCCAGCGGACAGGCGAACACTGAAGCTTTCTTT
CDR3 protein: CASGQANTEAFF

D gene: TRBD2
J gene: TRBJ2-7
clone size: many
V gene: TRBV29-1
CDR3 DNA: TGCAGCGTTGGACTAGCGGAGGACTACGAGCAGTACTTC
CDR3 protein: CSVGLAEDYEQYF

D gene: -
J gene: TRBJ1-2
clone size: -
V gene: TRBV9
CDR3 DNA: TGTGCCAGCAGCGTAGATTACGGGGAGGGCTACACCTTC
CDR3 protein: CASSVDYGEGYTF

D gene: TRBD2
J gene: TRBJ2-5
clone size: few
V gene: TRBV7-8
CDR3 DNA: TGTGCCAGCAGCTTGCTAGCGGGAGAGGTGGAGACCCAGTACTTC
CDR3 protein: CASSLLAGEVETQYF

D gene: -
J gene: TRBJ2-5
clone size: many
V gene: TRBV12-3/TRBV12-4
CDR3 DNA: TGTGCCAGCTGGGGTGGGGGGTCCGGAGAGACCCAGTACTTC
CDR3 protein: CASWGGGSGETQYF

D gene: -
J gene: TRBJ2-7
clone size: many
V gene: TRBV9
CDR3 DNA: TGTGCCAGCAGCCCAGGGGAGGGGGCCTACGAGCAGTACTTC
CDR3 protein: CASSPGEGAYEQYF

D gene: -
J gene: TRBJ2-3
clone size: few
V gene: TRBV14
CDR3 DNA: TGTGCCAGCAGCCATCAGGGGTCAGATACGCAGTATTTT
CDR3 protein: CASSHQGSDTQYF

D gene: TRBD2
J gene: TRBJ2-2
clone size: once
V gene: TRBV5-5
CDR3 DNA: TGTGCCAGCAGCCCTGGACTAGTGGGAGGCCGCGCCGGGGAGCTGTTTTTT
CDR3 protein: CASSPGLVGGRAGELFF

D gene: -
J gene: TRBJ2-3
clone size: -
V gene: TRBV7-8
CDR3 DNA: TGTGCCAGCAGCTTAGTCACCTCAGATACGCAGTATTTT
CDR3 protein: CASSLVTSDTQYF

D gene: -
J gene: TRBJ1-5
clone size: few
V gene: TRBV2
CDR3 DNA: TGTGCCAGCAGGTCAGGGGGCAATCAGCCCCAGCATTTT
CDR3 protein: CASRSGGNQPQHF